Listed below are T cell receptor beta chains from one sample, sequenced in a study of blood T cell repertoires in COVID-19. Generated by immunoSEQ multiplex PCR, the TCRdb table keeps only in-frame clones and is missing some. The sample yields about 210,000 clones, 85% to 90% seen once. The sample taken for sequencing was peripheral blood. These TCRs come from a man aged 18 to 30 with active or convalescent COVID-19. Each CDR3 is given with its conserved first and last residue. Fields, in order: J gene, clone size, D gene, V gene, CDR3 protein, CDR3 DNA. The D gene is left open where the match is weak. Size is stated for part of the rows, as once, few or many counts, or as a class when the clone is expanded.

>TRBJ1-2|.|TRBD1|TRBV24-1
CATSGDRGPEDYGYTF
TGTGCCACCAGCGGGGACAGGGGCCCGGAGGACTATGGCTACACCTTC
>TRBJ2-3|.|.|TRBV28
CASSFGGGSTDTQYF
TGTGCCAGCAGTTTCGGCGGAGGGAGCACAGATACGCAGTATTTT
>TRBJ1-2|.|TRBD1|TRBV28
CASSQGTGGIYGYTF
TGTGCCAGCAGTCAGGGGACAGGGGGAATCTATGGCTACACCTTC
>TRBJ2-7|.|.|TRBV27
CASRTTVGEQYF
TGTGCCAGCAGGACGACAGTAGGAGAGCAGTACTTC
>TRBJ1-2|.|.|TRBV4-3
CASSQEVGDYGYTF
TGCGCCAGCAGCCAAGAGGTAGGGGACTATGGCTACACCTTC
>TRBJ2-7|.|.|TRBV28
CASSSIQGSREQYF
TGTGCCAGCAGTTCGATACAGGGTTCGCGCGAGCAGTACTTC
>TRBJ1-1|.|.|TRBV27
CASAGRANTEAFF
TGTGCCAGCGCGGGGAGGGCGAACACTGAAGCTTTCTTT
>TRBJ1-3|.|.|TRBV9
CASSVGTAGNTIYF
TGTGCCAGCAGCGTAGGGACAGCCGGAAACACCATATATTTT
>TRBJ2-7|.|TRBD2|TRBV28
CASRGLTSGRRREQYF
TGTGCCAGCAGGGGGCTGACTAGCGGACGGAGGAGAGAGCAGTACTTC
>TRBJ1-6|.|TRBD1|TRBV5-8
CASSLRTGGNSPLHF
TGTGCCAGCAGCTTGAGGACAGGGGGTAATTCACCCCTCCACTTT
>TRBJ2-7|once|TRBD2|TRBV6-2/TRBV6-3
CASSLGLAGGDEQYF
TGTGCCAGCAGTTTGGGACTAGCGGGCGGCGACGAGCAGTACTTC
>TRBJ2-1|few|.|TRBV7-2
CASSLAGGNSGNEQFF
TGTGCCAGCAGCTTAGCAGGGGGAAATTCTGGGAATGAGCAGTTCTTC
>TRBJ2-2|few|TRBD1|TRBV6-4
CASRVQGESGELFF
TGTGCCAGCAGGGTACAGGGGGAATCTGGGGAGCTGTTTTTT
>TRBJ1-5|.|TRBD1|TRBV29-1
CSVRTGPNQPQHF
TGCAGCGTCAGGACAGGGCCCAATCAGCCCCAGCATTTT